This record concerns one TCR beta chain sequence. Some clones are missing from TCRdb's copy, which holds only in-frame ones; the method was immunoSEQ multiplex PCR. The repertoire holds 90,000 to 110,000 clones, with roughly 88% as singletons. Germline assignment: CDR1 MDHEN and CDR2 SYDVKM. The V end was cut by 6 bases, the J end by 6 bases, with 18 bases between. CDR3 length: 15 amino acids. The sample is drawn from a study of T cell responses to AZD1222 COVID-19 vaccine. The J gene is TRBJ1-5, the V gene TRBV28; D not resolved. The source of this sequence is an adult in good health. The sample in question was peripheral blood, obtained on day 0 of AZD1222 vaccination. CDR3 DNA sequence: TGTGCCAGCAGCTCACCCCGGGTACGATCTCAGCCCCAGCATTTT. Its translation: CASSSPRVRSQPQHF. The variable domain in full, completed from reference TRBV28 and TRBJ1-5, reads DVKVTQSSRYLVKRTGEKVFLECVQDMDHENMFWYRQDPGLGLRLIYFSYDVKMKEKGDIPEGYSVSREKKERFSLILESASTNQTSMYLCASSSPRVRSQPQHFGDGTRLSIL.